The 21 T cell receptor beta chains given below trace back to one sample, sequenced in a study of radiation and T cells in renal cell carcinoma. The time point is: baseline pretreatment blood. Treatment here: 15 Gy SBRT to primary tumor, nephrectomy 4 weeks later. The assay was immunoSEQ multiplex PCR, and TCRdb's table has in-frame clones only and misses some. In the table there are approximately 150,000 clones, roughly 90% of which are singletons. This material consisted of blood, taken from a patient whose treatment included radiotherapy and nephrectomy. All receptors come from a woman in her 70s with renal cell carcinoma.

This chain uses TRBV2 with TRBJ2-2, with 7 bases aligning to TRBD2. This CDR3 contains 15 residues. V gave up 6 bases and J gave up 1 base; unmatched junction bases: 5. Germline V gives CDR1 SNHLY, CDR2 FYNNEI. The CDR3 loop is CASRTGTKNTGELFF. For the CDR3, the DNA is TGTGCCAGCAGGACCGGGACTAAGAACACCGGGGAGCTGTTTTTT. The complete variable domain, with remaining parts taken from reference TRBV2 and TRBJ2-2, reads EPEVTQTPSHQVTQMGQEVILRCVPISNHLYFYWYRQILGQKVEFLVSFYNNEISEKSEIFDDQFSVERPDGSNFTLKIRSTKLEDSAMYFCASRTGTKNTGELFFGEGSRLTVL.

The chain combines TRBV5-5 with TRBJ2-1, with 8 bases lining up with TRBD1. Germline V gives CDR1 SGHKS, CDR2 YYEKEE (reference sequence). This CDR3 is built from 11 residues. J gave up 10 bases and V 4 bases, and 1 base lay outside the gene matches. CDR3 sequence (DNA): TGTGCCAGCAGCCACAGGGGGGAGCAGTTCTTC. Translating gives CASSHRGEQFF.

There are a few counts of this clone. The V and J genes are TRBV30 and TRBJ1-1, with TRBD1 matching 10 bases. Trimming at V came to 4 bases and at J to 9 bases, leaving 8 bases not matched to a gene. The CDR3 covers 13 residues. CDR1 GTSNPN and CDR2 SVGIG come from the germline V gene (reference sequence). The CDR3 loop is CAWNQQDRGKAFF. CDR3 DNA sequence: TGTGCCTGGAACCAACAGGACAGGGGGAAAGCTTTCTTT.

This clone has only one observation. This sequence joins TRBV6-6 and TRBJ2-7, with TRBD1 identical over 7 bases. V lost 2 bases, J lost 9 bases, and 7 bases stayed unmatched. This CDR3 spans 13 amino acids. Germline V gene data show CDR1 as MNHNY and CDR2 as SVGAGI (reference sequence). The CDR3 bases are TGTGCCAGCAGTTACCCCGGACAGGATAGGCAGTACTTC. Amino acids: CASSYPGQDRQYF.

The chain joins TRBV13 to TRBJ2-5, with 14 bases identical to TRBD2. Germline V CDR1 and CDR2: PRHDT, FYEKMQ (reference sequence). V gave up 3 bases and J gave up 5 bases; unmatched junction bases: 2. The CDR3 length is 15 residues. This CDR3 reads CASSFRTSGGETQYF. The CDR3 DNA reads TGTGCCAGCAGCTTCCGGACTAGCGGGGGGGAGACCCAGTACTTC.

This rearrangement joins TRBV5-6 to TRBJ2-3; no clear D gene. This CDR3 spans 14 amino acids. Germline values: CDR1 SGHDT, CDR2 YYEEEE. The V end lost 0 bases, the J end lost 1 base, and 6 bases lay between the germline ends. CDR3 region: CASSLDTRTDTQYF. CDR3 nucleotides: TGTGCCAGCAGCTTGGACACCCGCACAGATACGCAGTATTTT.

CDR3 nucleotides: TGTGCCTGGATCGGACAGGGGAGTTTTGGCTACACCTTC. Translating it yields CAWIGQGSFGYTF. The V gene is TRBV30, the J gene TRBJ1-2, with 9 positions matching TRBD1. Germline assignment: CDR1 GTSNPN and CDR2 SVGIG (reference sequence). After removal of 4 bases from V and 7 bases from J, the junction contained 7 bases not matched to a gene. This CDR3 region has 13 residues.

This chain joins TRBV29-1 and TRBJ2-5, with D uncertain. From germline, CDR1 is SQVTM and CDR2 ANQGSEA. The ends were cut back, 5 bases at V and 3 bases at J, with 4 bases in the middle. The CDR3 spans 10 residues. The CDR3: CSVREETQYF. The CDR3 nucleotides are TGCAGCGTTCGAGAAGAGACCCAGTACTTC.

V gene TRBV30 combines with J gene TRBJ2-5; TRBD2 matches 9 bases. The V gene end was trimmed by 0 bases and the J gene end by 4 bases; junction bases not matched to a gene: 12. This CDR3 comprises 17 residues. Germline CDR1 and CDR2: GTSNPN and SVGIG (reference sequence). The CDR3 DNA reads as TGTGCCTGGAGTGTACCCAGCGGGGGGATCATTTCAGAGACCCAGTACTTC. It yields the protein CAWSVPSGGIISETQYF.

This rearrangement joins TRBV5-4 to TRBJ1-2; D unclear. Germline V gene lookup returns CDR1 SGHNT and CDR2 YYREEE (reference sequence). The CDR3 covers 14 residues. Trimming took 0 bases from V and 3 from J, leaving 9 bases between them. The CDR3 protein is CASSLVSPDYGYTF. Here the CDR3 DNA reads TGTGCCAGCAGCTTGGTCAGTCCTGACTATGGCTACACCTTC.

CDR3: CASSSRQGGYNEQFF. In DNA, the CDR3 is TGTGCCAGCAGCTCCCGACAGGGGGGATACAATGAGCAGTTCTTC. This sequence joins TRBV11-1 and TRBJ2-1; 9 bases are a match to TRBD1. V was pared by 4 bases and J by 4 bases, with 5 bases of the junction left unmatched. CDR3 size: 15 residues. The V gene's germline CDR1 is SGHAT and CDR2 FQDESV (reference sequence).

This chain connects TRBV5-4 to TRBJ2-7; maybe TRBD1 (8 bases). Trimming took off 0 bases at V and 3 bases at J, with 13 bases between the two ends. The germline CDR1 and CDR2 sequences are SGHNT and YYREEE (reference sequence). The CDR3 extends over 15 amino acids. This CDR3 is CASSLGGGQDYEQYF. The CDR3 bases are TGTGCCAGCAGCTTGGGGGGGGGACAGGACTACGAGCAGTACTTC.

The rearrangement uses TRBV5-1 and TRBJ2-1; D is unclear. Germline V gene data show CDR1 as SGHRS and CDR2 as YFSETQ. The CDR3 covers 13 residues. With 3 bases removed from V and 5 bases from J, the gap between germline ends came to 9 bases. CDR3 loop: CASSSRTNNEQFF. The CDR3 DNA sequence: TGCGCCAGCAGCTCCCGGACCAACAATGAGCAGTTCTTC. Together with reference TRBV5-1 and TRBJ2-1, the CDR3 gives the full variable domain: KAGVTQTPRYLIKTRGQQVTLSCSPISGHRSVSWYQQTPGQGLQFLFEYFSETQRNKGNFPGRFSGRQFSNSRSEMNVSTLELGDSALYLCASSSRTNNEQFFGPGTRLTVL.

The CDR3 region is CASSWGQTNTEAFF. DNA of the CDR3: TGTGCCAGCAGCTGGGGACAGACGAACACTGAAGCTTTCTTT. The chain joins TRBV5-4 to TRBJ1-1; 7 nucleotides line up with TRBD1. The germline gives CDR1 SGHNT, CDR2 YYREEE (reference sequence). V trimming: 3 bases; J trimming: 1 base; junction bases outside the gene matches: 3. This CDR3 is 14 amino acids long.

V is TRBV6-5 and J is TRBJ2-5, with 7 bases aligning to TRBD1. V gave up 5 bases and J gave up 11 bases; unmatched junction bases: 17. Germline V CDR1 and CDR2: MNHEY, SVGAGI. The CDR3 loop spans 15 amino acids. The CDR3 region has the DNA TGTGCCAGCAGTACCGGACAGGCTGGGAAATGGGAGCAGTACTTC. This sequence encodes CASSTGQAGKWEQYF.

The V and J genes are TRBV5-1 and TRBJ2-1, with a possible D match to TRBD2 (6 bases). Germline V gene lookup returns CDR1 SGHRS and CDR2 YFSETQ. The V end was cut by 1 base, the J end by 8 bases, with 10 bases between. The CDR3 loop spans 13 amino acids. The chain's CDR3 is CASSLRPSDEQFF. The DNA of the CDR3 is TGCGCCAGCAGCTTGCGGCCTAGCGATGAGCAGTTCTTC. Looking up the rest from reference TRBV5-1 and TRBJ2-1 gives the full variable domain: KAGVTQTPRYLIKTRGQQVTLSCSPISGHRSVSWYQQTPGQGLQFLFEYFSETQRNKGNFPGRFSGRQFSNSRSEMNVSTLELGDSALYLCASSLRPSDEQFFGPGTRLTVL.

The J gene is TRBJ2-1, the V gene TRBV7-9; TRBD1 might be the D (5 bases). The V gene lost 5 bases and the J gene lost 0 bases, with 14 bases spanning the gap. Germline CDR1 is SEHNR and CDR2 is FQNEAQ (reference sequence). The CDR3 consists of 16 residues. The CDR3 DNA sequence: TGTGCCAGCAGCGACATTCAGGGATACTCCTACAATGAGCAGTTCTTC. Protein sequence: CASSDIQGYSYNEQFF.

The chain employs TRBV10-3 and TRBJ2-2; TRBD1 aligns across 9 bases. With 6 bases clipped from V and 6 bases from J, the junction kept 2 bases outside the gene matches. This CDR3 spans 13 amino acids. Per germline, CDR1 ENHRY and CDR2 SYGVKD. This CDR3 is CAIRGQGSGELFF. As DNA, the CDR3 is TGTGCCATCAGGGGACAGGGATCCGGGGAGCTGTTTTTT.

The chain recombines TRBV5-1 with TRBJ1-6; possibly TRBD1 for D (6 bases). Trimming took 4 bases from V and 8 from J, leaving 19 bases between them. Germline V gene sequence: CDR1 SGHRS, CDR2 YFSETQ. The CDR3 consists of 16 residues. The CDR3 protein is CASSPDSTGFDSPLHF. Written as DNA, the CDR3 is TGCGCCAGCAGCCCCGATTCGACAGGCTTCGATTCACCCCTCCACTTT.

The chain employs TRBV30 and TRBJ2-5; 7 nucleotides line up with TRBD2. V was pared by 8 bases and J by 0 bases, with 6 bases of the junction left unmatched. CDR1 and CDR2 from the germline V gene are GTSNPN and SVGIG (reference sequence). This CDR3 spans 13 amino acids. CDR3 loop: CARSGTNQETQYF. DNA of the CDR3: TGTGCCAGATCCGGGACTAACCAAGAGACCCAGTACTTC.

This clone was seen only a few times. The chain uses TRBV25-1 and TRBJ1-2, with D possibly matching TRBD1 (6 bases). CDR3 size: 12 residues. In germline, CDR1 is MGHDK, CDR2 SYGVNS. V lost 11 bases and J 3 bases, leaving 13 bases between the germline ends. The CDR3 loop reads CAATGQHYGYTF. DNA for the CDR3: TGTGCCGCCACCGGACAGCACTATGGCTACACCTTC.